The 8 T cell receptor beta chains below all came from one sample that was sequenced in a study of T cell responses to AZD1222 COVID-19 vaccine. Assay: immunoSEQ multiplex PCR; the TCRdb copy retains only in-frame clones and omits some. The profile shows around 88,000 clones, roughly 90% of them singletons. This material consisted of peripheral blood, taken on day 0 of AZD1222 vaccination. Source of these receptors: an adult in good health.

In its sample, this clone was seen once. V gene TRBV7-2 combines with J gene TRBJ2-7; 8 bases are a match to TRBD1. The length of the CDR3 is 16 residues. CDR1 and CDR2 (germline): SGHTA, FQGNSA. J lost 1 base, V lost 1 base, and 6 bases had no gene match. CDR3 DNA: TGTGCCAGCAGCTTAGGCCGGGACAGGCGATCCTACGAGCAGTACTTC. It codes for CASSLGRDRRSYEQYF. The full variable domain, with the rest looked up from reference TRBV7-2 and TRBJ2-7, is GAGVSQSPSNKVTEKGKDVELRCDPISGHTALYWYRQSLGQGLEFLIYFQGNSAPDKSGLPSDRFSAERTGGSVSTLTIQRTQQEDSAVYLCASSLGRDRRSYEQYFGPGTRLTVT.

The chain couples TRBV3-1 (or the pseudogene TRBV3-2) to TRBJ1-1; D might be TRBD1 (5 bases). Germline CDR1 reads LGHDT; CDR2 reads YNNKEL (reference sequence). This CDR3 is 15 amino acids long. The V and J ends lost 3 bases and 1 base respectively, with 12 bases between them. The CDR3 reads CASSQAGTANTEAFF. In DNA form, the CDR3 reads TGTGCCAGCAGCCAGGCCGGGACGGCGAACACTGAAGCTTTCTTT.

CDR3 in amino acids: CASSSDRAGTEAFF. The CDR3 bases are TGTGCCAGCAGCTCCGACAGGGCTGGCACTGAAGCTTTCTTT. The V call is TRBV7-9, the J call TRBJ1-1, with TRBD1 matching 7 bases. V trimming: 4 bases; J trimming: 4 bases; junction bases outside the gene matches: 6. The CDR3 totals 14 residues. CDR1 is SEHNR and CDR2 is FQNEAQ in the germline V gene (reference sequence). Variable domain in full (rest from reference TRBV7-9 and TRBJ1-1): DTGVSQNPRHKITKRGQNVTFRCDPISEHNRLYWYRQTLGQGPEFLTYFQNEAQLEKSRLLSDRFSAERPKGSFSTLEIQRTEQGDSAMYLCASSSDRAGTEAFFGQGTRLTVV.

The rearrangement links TRBV6-5 to TRBJ1-4, with D uncertain. Trimming removed 0 bases from V and 8 bases from J, with 13 bases in between. The V gene's germline CDR1 is MNHEY and CDR2 SVGAGI. This CDR3 spans 15 amino acids. The CDR3, as DNA: TGTGCCAGCAGTTACTCGGGTGGTCTCACGGAAAAACTGTTTTTT. It translates to CASSYSGGLTEKLFF.

The chain carries TRBV10-3 and TRBJ1-6, with D perhaps TRBD1 (5 bases). V dropped 3 bases and J dropped 0 bases, with 6 bases sitting between them. The germline V gene has CDR1 ENHRY and CDR2 SYGVKD. The CDR3 sequence is 15 residues long. The CDR3 sequence is CAISDTGSYNSPLHF. In nucleotides, the CDR3 is TGTGCCATCAGTGACACAGGCTCCTATAATTCACCCCTCCACTTT.

V and J are TRBV19 and TRBJ1-3; TRBD1 aligns across 7 bases. From germline, CDR1 is LNHDA and CDR2 SQIVND (reference sequence). CDR3 length: 13 residues. V gave up 6 bases and J gave up 4 bases; unmatched junction bases: 3. In DNA form, the CDR3 reads TGTGCCAGTAGCGAGACAGGGGGAAACACCATATATTTT. Residues: CASSETGGNTIYF.

The V and J genes are TRBV3-1 (or the pseudogene TRBV3-2) and TRBJ1-5; TRBD1 matches 7 bases. The CDR3 sequence is 15 residues long. The germline gives CDR1 LGHDT, CDR2 YNNKEL (reference sequence). With V trimmed by 3 bases and J by 0 bases, 2 bases remained unmatched. CDR3 in amino acids: CASSQTGNSNQPQHF. The CDR3 region has the DNA TGTGCCAGCAGCCAGACAGGGAATAGCAATCAGCCCCAGCATTTT.

The rearrangement joins TRBV7-2 to TRBJ2-7; D uncertain. Trimming cost V 8 bases and J 2 bases, with 19 bases left between them. Germline lookup yields CDR1 SGHTA and CDR2 FQGNSA. The CDR3 is made up of 15 amino acids. The CDR3, as DNA: TGTGCCAGCCACATTCCCGGCGGCATTGCCTACGAGCAGTACTTC. Encoded protein: CASHIPGGIAYEQYF. The variable domain in full, completed from reference TRBV7-2 and TRBJ2-7, reads GAGVSQSPSNKVTEKGKDVELRCDPISGHTALYWYRQSLGQGLEFLIYFQGNSAPDKSGLPSDRFSAERTGGSVSTLTIQRTQQEDSAVYLCASHIPGGIAYEQYFGPGTRLTVT.